The rows below give T cell receptor beta chains drawn from one sample of a study of cytomegalovirus exposure and HLA in healthy donors. TCRdb's copy holds only in-frame clones and misses some; the assay was immunoSEQ multiplex PCR. The table has around 190,000 clones, 60% to 80% seen once. The sample consisted of PBMCs. The receptor source for this set is a woman in her 30s in good health and CMV-seronegative. Each CDR3 is given with its conserved first and last residue. D genes are given only for firm matches. Only part of the rows carry a size: once, few, many, or a class if the clone is expanded.

>TRBV6-5|once|TRBJ2-5|TRBD2
TGTGCCAGCAGTTACCAACCGGGACTAGCATCGGAGACCCAGTACTTC
CASSYQPGLASETQYF
>TRBV30|.|TRBJ1-1|TRBD1
TGTGCCTGGAGTCAGGGGGGGAACACTGAAGCTTTCTTT
CAWSQGGNTEAFF
>TRBV11-2|few|TRBJ2-1|TRBD2
TGTGCCTCCGGCGAGCGGGGGTACAATGAGCAGTTCTTC
CASGERGYNEQFF
>TRBV28|.|TRBJ2-2|TRBD2
TGTGCCAGCAGCGGACTAGCGAGCACCGGGGAGCTGTTTTTT
CASSGLASTGELFF
>TRBV6-1|few|TRBJ2-5|.
TGTGCCAGCGGGGTTGCTAGCGCGACCCTGGAGACCCAGTACTTC
CASGVASATLETQYF
>TRBV15|.|TRBJ2-6|.
TGTGCCACCAGCAGAGATCGGGGAAGTGGGGCCAACGTCCTGACTTTC
CATSRDRGSGANVLTF
>TRBV5-1|.|TRBJ1-2|TRBD1
TGCGCCAGCAGCTTGACAGGGGCGACAATCTATGGCTACACCTTC
CASSLTGATIYGYTF
>TRBV6-6|.|TRBJ2-7|TRBD2
TGTGCCAGCATCCCCAGGAGGGGACTAGTAATCGAGCAGTACTTC
CASIPRRGLVIEQYF
>TRBV11-2|.|TRBJ2-7|TRBD1
TGTGCCAGCAGGGGACAGGGACCCTTCTACGAGCAGTACTTC
CASRGQGPFYEQYF
>TRBV11-1|.|TRBJ2-7|TRBD1
TGTGCCAGCAGCTTAAAGAGGGACAGCCACTACGAGCAGTACTTC
CASSLKRDSHYEQYF
>TRBV19|.|TRBJ2-1|TRBD2
TGTGCCAGTAGTGGAATAGCGGGAGCTTATGAGCAGTTCTTC
CASSGIAGAYEQFF
>TRBV2|.|TRBJ1-5|.
TGTGCCAGCAGCGTTCGTCAGTATAGCAATCAGCCCCAGCATTTT
CASSVRQYSNQPQHF
>TRBV9|.|TRBJ1-6|TRBD1
TGTGCCAGCAGCGTTGGACAGGATAATTCACCCCTCCACTTT
CASSVGQDNSPLHF
>TRBV4-2|.|TRBJ1-2|.
TGTGCCAGCAGCCAAGCACGGGTATTTTATGGCTACACCTTC
CASSQARVFYGYTF
>TRBV6-5|.|TRBJ2-3|TRBD2
TGTGCCAGCAGTCACGGGGGACTAGACTATTTT
CASSHGGLDYF
>TRBV29-1|.|TRBJ2-3|TRBD2
TGCAGCGTTGAAGGAATCCTAGCGGGGGACACAGATACGCAGTATTTT
CSVEGILAGDTDTQYF
>TRBV6-1|once|TRBJ1-3|.
TGTGCCAGCAGTGAAGAGCCTGGAAACACCATATATTTT
CASSEEPGNTIYF
>TRBV6-1|.|TRBJ1-1|TRBD1
TGTGCCAGCAGTGTGACAGGGGTCACTGAAGCTTTCTTT
CASSVTGVTEAFF
>TRBV6-1|.|TRBJ2-4|TRBD1
TGTGCCAGCAGTAAGCCAGGGGGCGCATGGAACATTCAGTACTTC
CASSKPGGAWNIQYF
>TRBV19|.|TRBJ1-5|.
TGTGCCAGTAGTATAAACAGCGGAGGGCCCCAGCATTTT
CASSINSGGPQHF
>TRBV6-5|.|TRBJ2-7|TRBD1
TGTGCCAGCAGTTACGCCCAGGGGGCAGGGGAGCAGTACTTC
CASSYAQGAGEQYF
>TRBV14|.|TRBJ1-5|.
TGTGCCAGCAGCCAAGGGGGCGTCGGACAGCCCCAGCATTTT
CASSQGGVGQPQHF
>TRBV5-6|.|TRBJ2-4|.
TGTGCCAGCAACCTATGGAAAAACATTCAGTACTTC
CASNLWKNIQYF
>TRBV11-2|once|TRBJ1-5|.
TGTGCCAGCAGCTTAGACCGGTTCAATCAGCCCCAGCATTTT
CASSLDRFNQPQHF
>TRBV19|.|TRBJ1-4|.
TGTGCCAGTAGTTTAAACTACAGGGAAAAACTGTTTTTT
CASSLNYREKLFF
>TRBV5-1|.|TRBJ2-7|TRBD1
TGCGCCAGCAGCTTGGCATCGGACAGGGCAGTGTACGAGCAGTACTTC
CASSLASDRAVYEQYF
>TRBV7-9|.|TRBJ2-5|TRBD2
TGTGCCAGCAGCTCCAGAGGGACTAGCGGGGGGGCAGTTAAGGAGACCCAGTACTTC
CASSSRGTSGGAVKETQYF
>TRBV10-2|once|TRBJ1-1|.
TGCGGGGTCAGGGGAGTAATCACTGAAGCTTTCTTT
CGVRGVITEAFF
>TRBV4-2|.|TRBJ1-3|.
TGTGCCAGCAGCCATCAGGGCTTAAGCTCTGGAAACACCATATATTTT
CASSHQGLSSGNTIYF
>TRBV29-1|few|TRBJ2-3|TRBD1
TGCAGCGTGGAAAAGGACAGGGCGCTTCTTTTAGATACGCAGTATTTT
CSVEKDRALLLDTQYF
>TRBV19|once|TRBJ2-1|.
TGTGCCAGTAGTATAGTTGGACAGCTCTACAATGAGCAGTTCTTC
CASSIVGQLYNEQFF
>TRBV5-1|.|TRBJ2-1|.
TGCGCCAGCAGGATCAGTATGGGCTATGAGCAGTTCTTC
CASRISMGYEQFF
>TRBV7-2|.|TRBJ1-3|TRBD1
TGTGCCAGCAGCTCACAACAGGGGCGCAACACCATATATTTT
CASSSQQGRNTIYF
>TRBV27|.|TRBJ2-5|TRBD1
TGTGCCAGCAGCGTGACAGGGGCCACCGGGGCCCAGTACTTC
CASSVTGATGAQYF
>TRBV5-1|.|TRBJ1-2|.
TGCGCCAGCAGCTTGGCACAGACGTCCTCCGGGAGGGGCTACACCTTC
CASSLAQTSSGRGYTF
>TRBV6-1|.|TRBJ2-1|.
TGTGCCAGCACCGTGGGCCCCAATGAGCAGTTCTTC
CASTVGPNEQFF
>TRBV6-5|once|TRBJ1-1|.
TGTGCCAGCAGCCGCGTGACAGGGAACACTGAAGCTTTCTTT
CASSRVTGNTEAFF
>TRBV5-4|.|TRBJ1-3|.
TGTGCCAGCAGCACCAGGACAGAGAGCTCTGGAAACACCATATATTTT
CASSTRTESSGNTIYF
>TRBV2|.|TRBJ2-3|.
TGTGCCAGCAGGACAGTCCCAACAGATACGCAGTATTTT
CASRTVPTDTQYF
>TRBV4-2|.|TRBJ2-5|.
TGTGCCAGCAGCCAAGGGGTCTTGGGCGGGGAAGAGACCCAGTACTTC
CASSQGVLGGEETQYF
>TRBV6-1|few|TRBJ2-3|TRBD2
TGTGCCAGCAGTGACCCACCGGGACTAGGTGAAAATACGCAGTATTTT
CASSDPPGLGENTQYF
>TRBV6-5|.|TRBJ1-1|.
TGTGCCAGCAGTTACGGGGGGGGGAACACTGAAGCTTTCTTT
CASSYGGGNTEAFF
>TRBV30|.|TRBJ1-4|TRBD1
TGTGCCTGGAGTACCCGGACAGGGAAAAAACTGTTTTTT
CAWSTRTGKKLFF
>TRBV7-6|few|TRBJ1-2|.
TGTGCCAGCAGCGGAGGGGTGGGATATGGCTACACCTTC
CASSGGVGYGYTF
>TRBV28|.|TRBJ1-2|.
TGTGCCAGCAGTCCGCTACAGGGTACCCATGGCTACACCTTC
CASSPLQGTHGYTF
>TRBV18|.|TRBJ1-2|.
TGTGCCAGCTCCCCCGGGGAAGGCTACACCTTC
CASSPGEGYTF
>TRBV5-1|.|TRBJ2-7|.
TGCGCCAGCAGCACCACAGGGCTCCGCTCCTACGAGCAGTACTTC
CASSTTGLRSYEQYF
>TRBV9|.|TRBJ1-6|TRBD1
TGTGCCAGCAGCGCGACACAGGGGTATAATTCACCCCTCCACTTT
CASSATQGYNSPLHF